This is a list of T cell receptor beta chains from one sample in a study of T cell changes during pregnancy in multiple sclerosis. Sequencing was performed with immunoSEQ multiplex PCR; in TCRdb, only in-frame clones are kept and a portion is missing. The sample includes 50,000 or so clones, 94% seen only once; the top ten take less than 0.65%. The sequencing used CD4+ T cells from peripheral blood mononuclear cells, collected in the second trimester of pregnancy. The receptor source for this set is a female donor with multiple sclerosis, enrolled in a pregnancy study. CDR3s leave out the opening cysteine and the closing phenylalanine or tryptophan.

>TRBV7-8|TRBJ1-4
ASSLAGRINEKLF
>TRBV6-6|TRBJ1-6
ASSQRGTGESPLH
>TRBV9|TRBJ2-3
ASSVGTGASTDTQY
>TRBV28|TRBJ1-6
ASSPTTGANSPLH
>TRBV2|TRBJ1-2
ASRSDRGANYGYT
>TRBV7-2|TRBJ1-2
ASSFDTNYGYT
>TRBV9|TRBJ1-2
ASSVAQGSDYGYT
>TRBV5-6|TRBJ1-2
ASSFPDRGVYGYT
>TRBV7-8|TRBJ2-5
ASVKWTSGGGETQY
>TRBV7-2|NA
ASSFGTRNYEQY
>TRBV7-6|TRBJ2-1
ASSLVHTTTTNEQF
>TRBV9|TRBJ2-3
ASSFSAGDTQY
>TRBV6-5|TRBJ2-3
ASSLQGSTDTQY
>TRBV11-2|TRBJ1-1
ASSLGTANTEAF
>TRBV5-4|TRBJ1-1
ASSSGGHSFSMNTEAF
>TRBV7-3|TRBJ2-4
ASSSFGTKVVQNIQY
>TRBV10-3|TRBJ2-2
AIRSAGGDTGELF
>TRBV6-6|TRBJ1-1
ASSAGQGARTEAF
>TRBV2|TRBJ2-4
ASRGNRAIAKNIQY
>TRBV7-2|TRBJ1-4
ASSRRGGNEKLF
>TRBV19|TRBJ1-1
ASNIPTTGRRTEAF
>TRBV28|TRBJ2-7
ASSFSFTRVEQY
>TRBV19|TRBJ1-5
ASSIQWRGNQPQH
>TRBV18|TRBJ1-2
ASSPTAVTGNGYT
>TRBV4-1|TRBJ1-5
ASSQVWQGIFQPQH
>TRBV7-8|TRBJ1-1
ASTPDRVNTEAF
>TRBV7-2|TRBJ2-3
ASSSNRLAGLDTQY
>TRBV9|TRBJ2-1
ASSVASSVGTSEQF
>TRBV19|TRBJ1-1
ASSNTGLNTEAF
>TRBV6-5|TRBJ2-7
ASSSLSEEQY
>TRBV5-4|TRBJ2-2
ASSLERAVGELF
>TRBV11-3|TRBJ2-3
ASSLDLGGAGADTQY